This T cell receptor beta chain was recorded in a study of neurological immune-mediated disorders. In the study overall: Relapsing-remitting disease affected some 31, and secondary progressive 3, of 34 multiple sclerosis patients.

Regarding time point: longitudinal time-point 2. Whole-study results and caveats: The greatest TCR clonal expansion appeared in HTLV-1-associated myelopathy and the smallest, falling below healthy controls, in multiple sclerosis.

A 10-nucleotide random UMI tagged transcripts in template-switch 5'RACE cDNA synthesis. MiXCR, run by TCRdb on the 5' RACE reads, gives a single entry per CDR3 protein. This sample has over 75,000 distinct CDR3 sequences, with 5.8% found just once. The CDR3 is made up of 11 amino acids. V lost 2 bases, J lost 11 bases, and 10 bases lay in between. The V gene's germline CDR1 is ENHRY and CDR2 SYGVKD. This clonotype was recorded at least ten times. Its cognate antigen is unknown. The specimen was PBMCs. The clonotype was recovered from a woman aged 55-75 years with multiple sclerosis. The chain carries TRBV10-3 and TRBJ2-7; the D is unclear. CDR3 coding DNA: TGTGCCATCAGTGAGCTCGGGTATGAGTACTTC. It specifies CAISELGYEYF.